This T cell receptor beta chain was found in a study of cytomegalovirus exposure and HLA in healthy donors. Broader study findings: After further analysis at a later stage, 16,951 TCR beta sequences were associated with HLA alleles at 0.05 false discovery rate. The likely explanation for a cluster of highly shared sequence variants was sequencing artifact. Prior analysis indicated that the majority of TCR beta V segments exhibited productivity approximately 90% or approximately 30% of the time. Most observed TCR sequences were rare, whereas some public TCRs were detected in many donors.

The CDR3 spans 13 residues. The V end lost 0 bases, the J end lost 6 bases, and 7 bases lay between the germline ends. Per the germline V gene, CDR1 is SGHRS and CDR2 is YFSETQ. A note on this clone: What it binds is unknown.

The PCR ran on 60 Vbeta and 13 Jbeta primers. Only in-frame clones appear in the TCRdb table, and some are missing; sequencing was by immunoSEQ multiplex PCR. The sample records 100,000 to 150,000 clones, 74% being singletons. V is TRBV5-1 and J is TRBJ1-5, with D tentatively TRBD1 (5 bases). The material sequenced was PBMCs. This sequence was found in a middle-aged man in good health and CMV-seropositive. CDR3 residues: CASSLEGVQPQHF. The CDR3 bases are TGCGCCAGCAGCTTGGAAGGGGTTCAGCCCCAGCATTTT.